Following are 14 T cell receptor beta chains from one sample sequenced in a study of T cells in localized non-small cell lung cancer. Repertoires were generated with immunoSEQ multiplex PCR, while TCRdb's copy carries only in-frame clones and drops some. Of fewer than 9,000 clones listed, approximately 45% are singletons. This sample comprised lymph node tissue, obtained before any cancer treatment. These TCRs come from a man between 35 and 75 years old with stage I lung adenocarcinoma.

The chain recombines TRBV2 with TRBJ2-1, with TRBD1 as a possible D gene (5 bases). V dropped 3 bases and J dropped 7 bases, with 10 bases sitting between them. CDR1 is SNHLY, CDR2 FYNNEI, per germline. The CDR3 spans 13 residues. The CDR3 DNA follows: TGTGCCAGCAGTGAGTTCAGGGTTAATGAGCAGTTCTTC. Translation gives CASSEFRVNEQFF.

This clone was found a few times. The genes are TRBV7-6 and TRBJ1-6; a possible D gene is TRBD1 (5 bases). Germline CDR1 is SGHVS and CDR2 is FNYEAQ. V was clipped by 4 bases and J by 7 bases, with 11 bases between them. There are 14 residues in the CDR3. CDR3 residues: CASSSPWGNSPLHF. In nucleotides, the CDR3 is TGTGCCAGCAGCTCTCCGTGGGGCAATTCACCCCTCCACTTT.

The chain carries TRBV28 and TRBJ2-7; D not certain. CDR1 and CDR2 (germline): MDHEN, SYDVKM. V lost 7 bases, J lost 1 base, and 14 bases lay in between. This CDR3 has 14 amino acids. CDR3: CASIPRGRSYEQYF. DNA of the CDR3: TGTGCCAGCATCCCCCGCGGCAGGTCCTACGAGCAGTACTTC. Full variable domain (missing parts from reference TRBV28 and TRBJ2-7): DVKVTQSSRYLVKRTGEKVFLECVQDMDHENMFWYRQDPGLGLRLIYFSYDVKMKEKGDIPEGYSVSREKKERFSLILESASTNQTSMYLCASIPRGRSYEQYFGPGTRLTVT.

This rearrangement joins TRBV6-8 to TRBJ2-2, with 9 positions matching TRBD1. The CDR3 runs 16 residues. Germline V gene lookup returns CDR1 MNHGY and CDR2 SAAAGT. J lost 3 bases, V lost 6 bases, and 8 bases had no gene match. CDR3 nucleotides: TGTGCCAGCAGGGATGGACAGGGGAGGGACACCGGGGAGCTGTTTTTT. Its protein product is CASRDGQGRDTGELFF.

This clone was detected only a few times. The chain employs TRBV4-1 and TRBJ2-5; TRBD2 matches 9 bases. The germline V gene has CDR1 MGHRA and CDR2 YSYEKL. The CDR3 length is 14 residues. V lost 1 base and J lost 5; bases outside the gene matches: 2. The CDR3, as DNA: TGCGCCAGCAGCCAAGGCGGGGGGGCGGAGACCCAGTACTTC. Amino acids: CASSQGGGAETQYF.

This clone has only a few counts. The DNA for the CDR3 is TGTGCCAGCGATAAGACTCCCGCTGGAAACACCATATATTTT. Translating gives CASDKTPAGNTIYF. The rearrangement uses TRBV6-8 and TRBJ1-3; D is uncertain. The V gene lost 8 bases and the J gene lost 2 bases, with 13 bases spanning the gap. The germline V gene has CDR1 MNHGY and CDR2 SAAAGT. The CDR3 is made up of 14 amino acids.

The chain joins TRBV4-1 to TRBJ1-2, with 12 bases aligning to TRBD1. V lost 3 bases and J lost 0; bases outside the gene matches: 5. This CDR3 spans 17 amino acids. The germline V gene encodes CDR1 MGHRA and CDR2 YSYEKL. This chain's CDR3 is CASSQGQGATPNYGYTF. In DNA form, the CDR3 reads TGCGCCAGCAGCCAGGGACAGGGGGCGACCCCTAACTATGGCTACACCTTC.

The V call is TRBV9, the J call TRBJ2-7, with TRBD2 identical over 7 bases. Germline loops: CDR1 SGDLS, CDR2 YYNGEE. There are 13 residues in the CDR3. V dropped 5 bases and J dropped 3; count of bases not matched to a gene: 5. The DNA for the CDR3 is TGTGCCAGCAGTGGGGACTACTTCTACGAGCAGTACTTC. This sequence encodes CASSGDYFYEQYF.

This clone was observed a handful of times. The V and J genes are TRBV6-8 and TRBJ1-1; D may be TRBD1 (6 bases). The V gene's germline CDR1 is MNHGY and CDR2 SAAAGT. The CDR3 spans 13 residues. Trimming stripped 8 bases from V and 5 bases from J, with 15 bases between. CDR3 protein: CASGRGGGTEAFF. The CDR3 DNA is TGTGCCAGCGGCAGGGGAGGGGGAACTGAAGCTTTCTTT.

This clone appeared a few times. The CDR3 reads CASSGTGGFEYSGDYTGELFF. The DNA for the CDR3 is TGTGCCAGCAGCGGGACAGGGGGATTCGAATATTCGGGAGATTATACCGGGGAGCTGTTTTTT. The chain is built from TRBV28 and TRBJ2-2; 11 bases align to TRBD1. The germline gives CDR1 MDHEN, CDR2 SYDVKM. The CDR3 is made up of 21 amino acids. V shed 6 bases, J shed 5 bases, and the junction held 23 bases outside the gene matches.

The chain couples TRBV29-1 to TRBJ2-5; 7 nucleotides line up with TRBD1. The trim removed 7 bases at V and 5 bases at J, leaving 10 bases unmatched. CDR1 and CDR2 (germline): SQVTM, ANQGSEA. CDR3 length equals 13 residues. In DNA, the CDR3 is TGCAGCGGCAGACAGGGTTTAAGGGAGACCCAGTACTTC. It encodes CSGRQGLRETQYF.

The table lists this clone with a few counts. V is TRBV11-3 and J is TRBJ2-1; maybe TRBD2 (6 bases). Germline values: CDR1 SGHNT, CDR2 YENEEA. The CDR3 consists of 14 residues. The V and J ends lost 3 bases and 6 bases respectively, with 12 bases between them. The CDR3 DNA reads TGTGCCAGCAGCTTGGAGGGTCCTCCCAATGAGCAGTTCTTC. Its translation: CASSLEGPPNEQFF.

The chain joins TRBV9 to TRBJ2-2, with no clear D. The V end was cut by 0 bases, the J end by 7 bases, with 10 bases between. Germline V gives CDR1 SGDLS, CDR2 YYNGEE. CDR3 size: 14 residues. The CDR3 loop reads CASSVVPGGGELFF. The CDR3 DNA reads TGTGCCAGCAGCGTAGTACCCGGCGGCGGGGAGCTGTTTTTT.

CDR3 protein: CASSFSGGAKNIQYF. The DNA for the CDR3 is TGTGCCAGCAGTTTCTCCGGGGGAGCCAAAAACATTCAGTACTTC. This chain joins TRBV6-8 and TRBJ2-4, with D perhaps TRBD2 (6 bases). With 4 bases removed from V and 0 bases from J, the gap between germline ends came to 10 bases. Germline V gives CDR1 MNHGY, CDR2 SAAAGT. This CDR3 region has 15 residues.